This T cell receptor (beta chain) originates from a study of human T cells and chemical hapten exposure. CDR3 length equals 13 residues. Trimming took off 8 bases at V and 4 bases at J, with 12 bases between the two ends. CDR1 and CDR2 from the germline V gene are SEHNR and FQNEAQ (reference sequence). Time point defined: patch test 2, 6 weeks after DPC sensitization. The treatment was: therapeutic diphenylcyclopropenone sensitization with weekly scalp DPC. TCRdb reanalysed the RACE reads using MiXCR and keeps one entry per CDR3 protein. This table has approximately 100,000 distinct CDR3 sequences, 9.2% appearing once.

Sequencing was performed on whole blood, taken in connection with sensitization to the hapten diphenylcyclopropenone (DPC). The sequence was obtained from a woman in her thirties or forties with alopecia areata. Some clones in this sample may be carry-over from other donors' samples. This chain uses TRBV7-9 with TRBJ1-3, with D hard to call. CDR3 sequence reads: CASQKGTGNTIYF. CDR3 coding DNA: TGTGCCAGCCAAAAGGGCACGGGAAACACCATATATTTT.